The entry that follows covers one TCR beta chain sequence. Its antigen remains unknown. This sample stems from a study of chemoradiotherapy in HPV16-positive cancers. Findings of the study overall: Functional assays defining HPV-specific T cells used only a couple of HPV16-positive patients.

Assay: immunoSEQ multiplex PCR; the TCRdb copy retains only in-frame clones and omits some. The profile shows under 5,500 clones, 75% to 90% of them singletons. This TCR came from a human donor with HPV-associated anogenital cancer. This specimen was taken from a patient who underwent chemoradiotherapy.

The CDR3 sequence: CASSFFGGDQPQHF. The CDR3 DNA reads as TGCGCCAGCAGCTTCTTTGGGGGGGACCAGCCCCAGCATTTT. The V and J genes are TRBV5-1 and TRBJ1-5, with D perhaps TRBD1 (5 bases). The V gene lost 2 bases and the J gene lost 7 bases, with 13 bases spanning the gap. Germline CDR1 SGHRS, CDR2 YFSETQ. The CDR3 is made up of 14 amino acids.